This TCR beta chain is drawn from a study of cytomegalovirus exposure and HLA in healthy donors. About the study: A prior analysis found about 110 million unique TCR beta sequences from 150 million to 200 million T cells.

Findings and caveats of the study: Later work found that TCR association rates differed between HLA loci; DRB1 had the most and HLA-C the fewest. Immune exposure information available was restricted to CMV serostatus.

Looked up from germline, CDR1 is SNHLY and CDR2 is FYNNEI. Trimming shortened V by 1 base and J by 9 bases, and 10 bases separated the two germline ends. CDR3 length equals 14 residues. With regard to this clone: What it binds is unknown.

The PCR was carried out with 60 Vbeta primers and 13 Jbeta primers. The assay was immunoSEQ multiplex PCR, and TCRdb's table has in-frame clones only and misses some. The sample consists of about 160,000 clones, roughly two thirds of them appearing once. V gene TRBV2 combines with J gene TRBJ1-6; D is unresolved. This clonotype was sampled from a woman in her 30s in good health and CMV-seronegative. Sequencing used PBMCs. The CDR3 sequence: CASSEDGRVSPLHF. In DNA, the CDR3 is TGTGCCAGCAGTGAAGACGGTCGTGTTTCACCCCTCCACTTT.